This T cell receptor (beta chain) was observed in a study of blood T cell repertoires in COVID-19. The CDR3 spans 14 residues. The J segment lost 3 bases and the V segment lost 10 bases, leaving 5 bases of the junction unmatched. CDR1 and CDR2 (germline): WNHNN, SYGVQD (reference sequence). The protocol was immunoSEQ multiplex PCR, while the TCRdb copy is restricted to in-frame clones and leaves out a portion. Altogether under 500,000 clones are present, approximately 90% being singletons, with the ten largest covering roughly 4%. This chain joins TRBV10-1 and TRBJ2-2; 10 bases map to TRBD1. The source is a woman younger than 45 with acute or convalescent COVID-19. Sequencing was carried out using peripheral blood. CDR3 loop: CANTGTGDTGELFF. As DNA, the CDR3 is TGCGCCAACACCGGGACAGGGGACACCGGGGAGCTGTTTTTT.